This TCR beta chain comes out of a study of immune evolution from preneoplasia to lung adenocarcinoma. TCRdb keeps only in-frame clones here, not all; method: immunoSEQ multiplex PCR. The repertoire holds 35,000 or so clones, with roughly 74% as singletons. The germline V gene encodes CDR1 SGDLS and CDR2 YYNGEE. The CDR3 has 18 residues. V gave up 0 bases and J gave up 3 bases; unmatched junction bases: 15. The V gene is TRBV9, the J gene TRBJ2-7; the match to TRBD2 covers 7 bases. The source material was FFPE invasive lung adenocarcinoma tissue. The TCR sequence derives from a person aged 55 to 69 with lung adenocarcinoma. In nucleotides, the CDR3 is TGTGCCAGCAGCGTAGGATCGCCTTTAACGGGACTAAACTACGAGCAGTACTTC. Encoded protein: CASSVGSPLTGLNYEQYF. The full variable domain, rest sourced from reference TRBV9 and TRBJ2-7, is DSGVTQTPKHLITATGQRVTLRCSPRSGDLSVYWYQQSLDQGLQFLIQYYNGEERAKGNILERFSAQQFPDLHSELNLSSLELGDSALYFCASSVGSPLTGLNYEQYFGPGTRLTVT.